This T cell receptor beta chain was recorded in a study of blood T cell repertoires in COVID-19. As for the study in general: PBMCs, B-cell-depleted T cells, or T cells were the source of the cDNA or gDNA that made up the material.

The data were produced by immunoSEQ multiplex PCR, yet TCRdb's version contains in-frame clones alone and is incomplete. Of some 100,000 clones in the sample, over 75% were seen once. Trimming shortened V by 7 bases and J by 9 bases, and 22 bases separated the two germline ends. The CDR3 sequence is 16 residues long. Germline CDR1 LNHDA, CDR2 SQIVND (reference sequence). The chain employs TRBV19 and TRBJ1-6; D gene unclear. This sequence originates from a man aged 30 to 45 in a cohort sampled during active COVID-19. The sequencing sample was made of peripheral blood. For the CDR3, the DNA is TGTGCCAGTAAAGATCGTAAGGGAAAACGGGGTTCACCCCTCCACTTT. Protein sequence: CASKDRKGKRGSPLHF.